This TCR beta chain was recorded in a study of tissue T cells after allogeneic stem cell transplantation. Note on this clone: Gene names follow the mouse nomenclature. Read sequence stops 1 residue before the CDR3 end, and the germline J gene provides the missing end.

Germline V gives CDR1 SGHND, CDR2 FRSKSL. After removal of 3 bases from V and 4 bases from J, the junction contained 2 bases not matched to a gene. The CDR3 consists of 14 residues. Sequenced by immunoSEQ multiplex PCR; TCRdb stores in-frame clones only, minus some. The top ten clones hold 0.5% to 0.65% of a sample with more than 40,000 clones, about three quarters of them seen once. The chain has TRBV15 and TRBJ2-3, with 9 bases aligning to TRBD1. Sequencing was done on a sample of sorted cells pooled from one or two spleens. This clonotype was sampled from a pool of C57BL/6 mice in good health. The DNA read from the CDR3 is TGTGCCAGCAGTTTGGGGACAGGGACAGAAACGCTGTAT. Encoded protein: CASSLGTGTETLY. The full-length CDR3 reads as CASSLGTGTETLYF.